Sequencing of this T cell receptor beta chain was carried out in a study of beta chain features in type 1 diabetes. V was shortened by 2 bases and J by 3 bases, with 5 bases between the two germline ends. The CDR3 loop spans 12 amino acids. Germline assignment: CDR1 GTSNPN and CDR2 SVGIG (reference sequence). The sequenced template was cDNA made from the entire isolated RNA. TCRdb keeps only in-frame clones here, not all; method: immunoSEQ multiplex PCR. The sample lists 200,000 to 250,000 clones, 11% occurring once. General study findings and limits: PCR might favor shorter templates, equally in patients and controls. More deletions and fewer insertions at VDJ junctions were found in patients with type 1 diabetes. Researchers cautioned that cDNA sequencing could over-represent cells with high TCR expression.

Regarding this clone: Its antigen is unidentified.

Donors contributed one heparinised blood draw apiece, averaging roughly 0.12 L. The V and J genes are TRBV30 and TRBJ1-5, with D hard to call. The source material was central memory CD4+ T cells from blood. The clonotype was recovered from a man aged 18 to 35 in good health. In DNA form, the CDR3 reads TGTGCCTGGAGTAAGCCCAATCAGCCCCAGCATTTT. Residues: CAWSKPNQPQHF.